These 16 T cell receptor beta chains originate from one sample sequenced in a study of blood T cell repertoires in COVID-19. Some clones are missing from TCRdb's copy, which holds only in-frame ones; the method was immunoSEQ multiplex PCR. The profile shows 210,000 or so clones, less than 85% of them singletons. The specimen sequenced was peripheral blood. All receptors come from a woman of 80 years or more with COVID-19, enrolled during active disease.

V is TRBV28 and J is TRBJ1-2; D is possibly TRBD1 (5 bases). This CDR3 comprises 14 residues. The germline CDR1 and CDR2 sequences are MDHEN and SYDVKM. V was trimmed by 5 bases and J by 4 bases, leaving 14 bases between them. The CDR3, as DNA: TGTGCCAGCAGTAGGAGCGACAGCTTCTATGGCTACACCTTC. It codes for CASSRSDSFYGYTF.

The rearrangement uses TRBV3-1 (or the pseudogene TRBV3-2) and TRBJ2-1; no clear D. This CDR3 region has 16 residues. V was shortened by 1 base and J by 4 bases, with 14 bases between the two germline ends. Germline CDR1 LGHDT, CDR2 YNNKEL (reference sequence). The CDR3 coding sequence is TGTGCCAGCAGCCAAGTACGCGGCTCTTCGTACAATGAGCAGTTCTTC. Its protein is CASSQVRGSSYNEQFF.

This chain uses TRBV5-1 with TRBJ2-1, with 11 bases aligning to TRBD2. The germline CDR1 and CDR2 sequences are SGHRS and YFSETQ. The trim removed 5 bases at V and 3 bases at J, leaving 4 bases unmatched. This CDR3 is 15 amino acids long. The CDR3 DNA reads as TGCGCCAGCAGATCCCTAGCGGGGGGCTACAATGAGCAGTTCTTC. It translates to CASRSLAGGYNEQFF.

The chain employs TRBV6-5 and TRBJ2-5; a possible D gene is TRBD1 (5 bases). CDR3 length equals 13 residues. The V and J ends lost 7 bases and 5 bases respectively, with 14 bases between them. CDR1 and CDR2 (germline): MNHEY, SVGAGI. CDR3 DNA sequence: TGTGCCAGCATACCCCTGGCAGGGGAGACCCAGTACTTC. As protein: CASIPLAGETQYF.

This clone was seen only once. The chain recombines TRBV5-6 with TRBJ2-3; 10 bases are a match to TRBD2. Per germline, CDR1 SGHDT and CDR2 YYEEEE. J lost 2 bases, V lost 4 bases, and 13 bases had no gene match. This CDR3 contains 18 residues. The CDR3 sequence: CASSMRLATSGLTDTQYF. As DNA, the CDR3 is TGTGCCAGCAGCATGCGACTCGCGACTAGCGGGCTCACAGATACGCAGTATTTT.

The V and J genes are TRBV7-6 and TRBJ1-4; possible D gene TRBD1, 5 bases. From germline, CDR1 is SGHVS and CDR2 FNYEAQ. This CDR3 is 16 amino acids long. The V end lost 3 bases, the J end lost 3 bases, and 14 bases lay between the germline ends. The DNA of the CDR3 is TGTGCCAGCAGCTTTATCGGGGGACGGGCTAATGAAAAACTGTTTTTT. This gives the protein CASSFIGGRANEKLFF.

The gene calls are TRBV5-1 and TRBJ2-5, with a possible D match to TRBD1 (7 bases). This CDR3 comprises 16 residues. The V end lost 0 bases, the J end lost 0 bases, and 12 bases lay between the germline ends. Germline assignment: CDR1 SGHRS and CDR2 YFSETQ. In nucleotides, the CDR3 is TGCGCCAGCAGCTTGGATTCCAGGGGGGACCAAGAGACCCAGTACTTC. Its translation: CASSLDSRGDQETQYF. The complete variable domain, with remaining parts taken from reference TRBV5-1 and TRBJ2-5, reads KAGVTQTPRYLIKTRGQQVTLSCSPISGHRSVSWYQQTPGQGLQFLFEYFSETQRNKGNFPGRFSGRQFSNSRSEMNVSTLELGDSALYLCASSLDSRGDQETQYFGPGTRLLVL.

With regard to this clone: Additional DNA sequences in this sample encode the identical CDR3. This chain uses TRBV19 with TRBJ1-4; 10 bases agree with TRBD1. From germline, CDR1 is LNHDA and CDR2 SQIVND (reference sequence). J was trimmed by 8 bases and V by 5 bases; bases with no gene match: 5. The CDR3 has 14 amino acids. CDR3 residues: CASSLGQGREKLFF. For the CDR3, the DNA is TGTGCCAGTAGTCTGGGACAGGGGAGGGAAAAACTGTTTTTT.

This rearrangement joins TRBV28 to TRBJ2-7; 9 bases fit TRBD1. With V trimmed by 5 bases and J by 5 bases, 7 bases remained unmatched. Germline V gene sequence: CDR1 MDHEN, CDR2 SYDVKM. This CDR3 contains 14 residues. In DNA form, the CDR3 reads TGTGCCAGCAGTGAGACAGGGGGATTCGACGAGCAGTACTTC. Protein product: CASSETGGFDEQYF.

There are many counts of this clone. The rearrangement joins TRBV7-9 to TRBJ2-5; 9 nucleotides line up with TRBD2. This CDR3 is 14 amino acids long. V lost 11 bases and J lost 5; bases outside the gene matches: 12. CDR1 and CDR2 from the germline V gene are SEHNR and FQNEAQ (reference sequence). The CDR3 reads CASRPSGVPETQYF. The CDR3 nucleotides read TGTGCCTCACGGCCTAGCGGGGTCCCCGAGACCCAGTACTTC. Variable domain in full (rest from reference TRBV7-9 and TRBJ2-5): DTGVSQNPRHKITKRGQNVTFRCDPISEHNRLYWYRQTLGQGPEFLTYFQNEAQLEKSRLLSDRFSAERPKGSFSTLEIQRTEQGDSAMYLCASRPSGVPETQYFGPGTRLLVL.

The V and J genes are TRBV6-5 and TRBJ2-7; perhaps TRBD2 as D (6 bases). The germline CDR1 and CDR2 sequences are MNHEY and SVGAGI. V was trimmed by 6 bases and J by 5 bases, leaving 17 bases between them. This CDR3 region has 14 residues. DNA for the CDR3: TGTGCCAGCAGGGGGGGAGGCTTTCTGGACGAGCAGTACTTC. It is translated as CASRGGGFLDEQYF.

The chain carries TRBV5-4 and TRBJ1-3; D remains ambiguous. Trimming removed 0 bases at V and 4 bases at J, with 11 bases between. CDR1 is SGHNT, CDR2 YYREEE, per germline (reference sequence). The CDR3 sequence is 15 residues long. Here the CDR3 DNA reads TGTGCCAGCAGCTTGGGGGAGGAAGGCGGAAACACCATATATTTT. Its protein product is CASSLGEEGGNTIYF.

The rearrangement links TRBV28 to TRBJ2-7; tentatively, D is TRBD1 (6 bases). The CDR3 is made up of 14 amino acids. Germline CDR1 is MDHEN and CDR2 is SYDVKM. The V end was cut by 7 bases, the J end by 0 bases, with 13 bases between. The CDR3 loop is CASTPGVGSYEQYF. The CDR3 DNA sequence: TGTGCCAGCACCCCAGGGGTGGGCTCCTACGAGCAGTACTTC.

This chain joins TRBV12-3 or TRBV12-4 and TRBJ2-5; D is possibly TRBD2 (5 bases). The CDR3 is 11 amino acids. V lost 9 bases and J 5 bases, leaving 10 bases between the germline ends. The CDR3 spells CASPRRETQYF. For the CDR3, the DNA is TGTGCCAGTCCTAGGAGGGAGACCCAGTACTTC.

The CDR3 spells CASSMGPYNEQFF. The CDR3 DNA reads TGTGCCAGCAGCATGGGCCCCTACAATGAGCAGTTCTTC. The rearrangement uses TRBV28 and TRBJ2-1; D gene uncertain. With 6 bases removed from V and 2 bases from J, the gap between germline ends came to 8 bases. Germline lookup yields CDR1 MDHEN and CDR2 SYDVKM. CDR3 length: 13 amino acids.

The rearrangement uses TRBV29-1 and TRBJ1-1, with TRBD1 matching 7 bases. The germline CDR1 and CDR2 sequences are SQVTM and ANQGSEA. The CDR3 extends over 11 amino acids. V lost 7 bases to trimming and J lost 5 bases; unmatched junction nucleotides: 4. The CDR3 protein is CSANRGTEAFF. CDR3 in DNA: TGCAGCGCTAACAGGGGAACTGAAGCTTTCTTT.